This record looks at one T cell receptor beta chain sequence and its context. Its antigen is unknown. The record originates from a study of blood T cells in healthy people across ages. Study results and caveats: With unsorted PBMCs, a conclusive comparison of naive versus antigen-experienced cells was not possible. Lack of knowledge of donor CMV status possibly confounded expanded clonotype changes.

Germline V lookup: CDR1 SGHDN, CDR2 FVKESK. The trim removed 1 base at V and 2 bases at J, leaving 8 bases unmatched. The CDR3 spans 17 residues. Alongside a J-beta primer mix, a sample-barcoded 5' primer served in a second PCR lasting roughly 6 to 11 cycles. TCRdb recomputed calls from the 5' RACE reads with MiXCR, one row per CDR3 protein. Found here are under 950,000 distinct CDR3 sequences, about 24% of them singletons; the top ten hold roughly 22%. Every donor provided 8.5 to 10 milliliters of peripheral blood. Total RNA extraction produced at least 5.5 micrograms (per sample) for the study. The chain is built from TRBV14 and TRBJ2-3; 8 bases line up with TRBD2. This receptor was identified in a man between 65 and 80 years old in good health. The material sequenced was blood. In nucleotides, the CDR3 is TGTGCCAGCAGCCAAGGGTTAGGACTAGCCCCCACAGATACGCAGTATTTT. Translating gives CASSQGLGLAPTDTQYF.